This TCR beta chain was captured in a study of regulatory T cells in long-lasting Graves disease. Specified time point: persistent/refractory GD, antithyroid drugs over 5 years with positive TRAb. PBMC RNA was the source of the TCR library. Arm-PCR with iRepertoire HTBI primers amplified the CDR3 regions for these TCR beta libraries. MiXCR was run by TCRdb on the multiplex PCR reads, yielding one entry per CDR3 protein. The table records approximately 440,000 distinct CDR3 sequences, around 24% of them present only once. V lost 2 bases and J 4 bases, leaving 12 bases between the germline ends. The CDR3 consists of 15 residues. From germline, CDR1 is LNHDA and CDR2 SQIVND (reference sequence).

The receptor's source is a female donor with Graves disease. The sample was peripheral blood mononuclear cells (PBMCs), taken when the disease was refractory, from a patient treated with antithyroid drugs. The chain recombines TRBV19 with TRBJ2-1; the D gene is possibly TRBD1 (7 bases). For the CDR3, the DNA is TGTGCCAGTAGTATACAGGGGGGAGATTACAATGAGCAGTTCTTC. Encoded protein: CASSIQGGDYNEQFF. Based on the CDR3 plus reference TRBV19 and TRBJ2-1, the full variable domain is DGGITQSPKYLFRKEGQNVTLSCEQNLNHDAMYWYRQDPGQGLRLIYYSQIVNDFQKGDIAEGYSVSREKKESFPLTVTSAQKNPTAFYLCASSIQGGDYNEQFFGPGTRLTVL.